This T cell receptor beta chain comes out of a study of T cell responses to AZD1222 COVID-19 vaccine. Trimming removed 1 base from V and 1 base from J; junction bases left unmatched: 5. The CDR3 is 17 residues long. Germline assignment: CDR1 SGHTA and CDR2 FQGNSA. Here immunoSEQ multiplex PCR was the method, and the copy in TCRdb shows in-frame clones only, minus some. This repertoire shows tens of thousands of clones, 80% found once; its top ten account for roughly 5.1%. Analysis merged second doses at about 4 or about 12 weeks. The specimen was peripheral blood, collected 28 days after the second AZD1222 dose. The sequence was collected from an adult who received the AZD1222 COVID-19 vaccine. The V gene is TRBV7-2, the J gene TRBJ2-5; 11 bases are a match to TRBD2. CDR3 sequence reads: CASSLVGTSGPQETQYF. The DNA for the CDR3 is TGTGCCAGCAGCTTAGTAGGGACTAGCGGACCCCAAGAGACCCAGTACTTC.